Each of the 26 T cell receptor beta chains below was sequenced from the same sample in a study of blood T cell repertoires in COVID-19 (dated by TCRdb to 2018 to 2020). Library prep was done by the immunoSEQ multiplex PCR assay. As stored in TCRdb, this immuneACCESS dataset retains in-frame rearrangements with V and J assigned. A fraction of the clones does not appear; measured against another copy, unresolved V genes explain less than half of the discrepancy, and the remainder lacks a known reason. This sample holds some 200,000 clones; around nine tenths were observed only once. The ten most abundant clones make up 15% to 20% of the sample. The sample taken for sequencing was peripheral blood. The receptors shown here come from a man aged 45-65 years with COVID-19, enrolled during active disease.

The gene calls are TRBV7-2 and TRBJ1-1; no firm D call. This CDR3 contains 13 residues. The V gene lost 4 bases and the J gene lost 2 bases, with 8 bases spanning the gap. CDR1 is SGHTA, CDR2 FQGNSA, per germline. The CDR3 DNA reads as TGTGCCAGCAGCTCTATCATCAACACTGAAGCTTTCTTT. Protein product: CASSSIINTEAFF.

V gene TRBV9 combines with J gene TRBJ2-5, with 8 bases aligning to TRBD2. Looked up from germline, CDR1 is SGDLS and CDR2 is YYNGEE. V was pared by 0 bases and J by 7 bases, with 8 bases of the junction left unmatched. This CDR3 is 15 amino acids long. The CDR3 coding sequence is TGTGCCAGCAGCGTAGGCAGCGGGAGCGAATGGACCCAGTACTTC. Residues: CASSVGSGSEWTQYF. The full variable domain, in which reference TRBV9 and TRBJ2-5 provide the parts outside the CDR3, is DSGVTQTPKHLITATGQRVTLRCSPRSGDLSVYWYQQSLDQGLQFLIQYYNGEERAKGNILERFSAQQFPDLHSELNLSSLELGDSALYFCASSVGSGSEWTQYFGPGTRLLVL.

The sample holds a few counts of this clone. The gene calls are TRBV5-6 and TRBJ1-2; TRBD1 aligns across 7 bases. Germline CDR1 reads SGHDT; CDR2 reads YYEEEE. The length of the CDR3 is 15 residues. Trimming cost V 2 bases and J 5 bases; bases outside gene matches: 9. The chain's CDR3 is CASSFPDRDEYGYTF. The CDR3 DNA reads TGTGCCAGCAGCTTTCCTGACAGGGACGAGTATGGCTACACCTTC.

The chain combines TRBV30 with TRBJ1-4; the match to TRBD1 covers 7 bases. V was pared by 5 bases and J by 7 bases, with 7 bases of the junction left unmatched. The germline CDR1 and CDR2 sequences are GTSNPN and SVGIG (reference sequence). The CDR3 is 13 amino acids. CDR3 bases: TGTGCCTGGGAGGGGGCCTCACTTGAAAAACTGTTTTTT. It is translated as CAWEGASLEKLFF.

This clone occurred many times. The chain combines TRBV6-5 with TRBJ2-7, with TRBD1 as a possible D gene (6 bases). V dropped 0 bases and J dropped 4 bases, with 16 bases sitting between them. CDR1 and CDR2 from the germline V gene are MNHEY and SVGAGI. The CDR3 length is 16 residues. CDR3 residues: CASSYSGGQGLYEQYF. The CDR3 coding sequence is TGTGCCAGCAGTTACTCAGGTGGGCAGGGGTTGTACGAGCAGTACTTC.

The chain recombines TRBV11-2 with TRBJ2-7, with 10 bases that match TRBD1. The CDR3 is made up of 15 amino acids. The V gene end was trimmed by 5 bases and the J gene end by 2 bases; junction bases not matched to a gene: 6. Germline CDR1 is SGHAT and CDR2 is FQNNGV. CDR3: CASSPGTGVTYEQYF. In DNA form, the CDR3 reads TGTGCCAGCAGCCCCGGGACAGGGGTAACCTACGAGCAGTACTTC.

The V and J genes are TRBV11-2 and TRBJ2-3, with 9 bases aligning to TRBD2. The germline CDR1 and CDR2 sequences are SGHAT and FQNNGV. The CDR3 sequence is 15 residues long. The V gene end was trimmed by 3 bases and the J gene end by 3 bases; junction bases not matched to a gene: 4. CDR3 nucleotides: TGTGCCAGCAGCTTGGCGGGGGGGATAACAGATACGCAGTATTTT. Amino acid sequence: CASSLAGGITDTQYF.

The rearrangement links TRBV4-1 to TRBJ2-7, with 9 nucleotides matching TRBD1. The germline V gene encodes CDR1 MGHRA and CDR2 YSYEKL. V shed 4 bases and J 2 bases; nucleotides not matched to a gene: 6. This CDR3 region has 15 residues. Here the CDR3 reads CASSPLRTGAYEQYF. The DNA of the CDR3 is TGCGCCAGCAGCCCCCTACGGACAGGGGCCTACGAGCAGTACTTC.

The chain combines TRBV11-2 with TRBJ1-4; D might be TRBD1 (6 bases). The V gene's germline CDR1 is SGHAT and CDR2 FQNNGV. Trimming removed 3 bases at V and 6 bases at J, with 17 bases between. The CDR3 length is 16 residues. The CDR3 region is CASSLGFRTVDEKLFF. CDR3 bases: TGTGCCAGCAGCTTGGGTTTTCGGACAGTAGATGAAAAACTGTTTTTT.

This chain links TRBV5-4 with TRBJ2-1; perhaps TRBD1 as D (7 bases). The CDR3 is made up of 13 amino acids. In germline, CDR1 is SGHNT, CDR2 YYREEE (reference sequence). V lost 4 bases to trimming and J lost 6 bases, with 11 bases between them. CDR3 loop: CASSNQGGNEQFF. The CDR3 DNA is TGTGCCAGCAGCAACCAGGGGGGCAATGAGCAGTTCTTC. The whole variable domain, filled in from reference TRBV5-4 and TRBJ2-1, reads ETGVTQSPTHLIKTRGQQVTLRCSSQSGHNTVSWYQQALGQGPQFIFQYYREEENGRGNFPPRFSGLQFPNYSSELNVNALELDDSALYLCASSNQGGNEQFFGPGTRLTVL.

This chain uses TRBV4-1 with TRBJ1-4; possible D gene TRBD1, 5 bases. This CDR3 contains 15 residues. V gave up 5 bases and J gave up 0 bases, with 10 bases separating them. Per the germline V gene, CDR1 is MGHRA and CDR2 is YSYEKL. CDR3 loop: CASSEGHSTNEKLFF. In nucleotides, the CDR3 is TGCGCCAGCAGCGAAGGACATTCAACTAATGAAAAACTGTTTTTT.

Notes on this clone: This same CDR3 is encoded by further DNA sequences in the sample. J is TRBJ2-3 and V is TRBV5-1; possibly TRBD2 for D (6 bases). Germline CDR1 reads SGHRS; CDR2 reads YFSETQ. V shed 0 bases and J shed 0 bases, with 8 bases lying between them. This CDR3 spans 15 amino acids. CDR3 nucleotide sequence: TGCGCCAGCAGCTTGGGGCTAGCGAGCACAGATACGCAGTATTTT. Translating it yields CASSLGLASTDTQYF.

V usage is TRBV6-1 and J usage is TRBJ2-5; no clear D gene. V lost 2 bases and J 5 bases, leaving 12 bases between the germline ends. The CDR3 is 14 residues long. Germline CDR1 MNHNS, CDR2 SASEGT. As DNA, the CDR3 is TGTGCCAGCAGTGAATCGAGAGGTTTTGAGACCCAGTACTTC. It translates to CASSESRGFETQYF.

Concerning this clone: Other DNA sequences in the sample encode the same CDR3. This rearrangement joins TRBV11-2 to TRBJ2-7; D remains ambiguous. Per germline, CDR1 SGHAT and CDR2 FQNNGV. The V gene lost 0 bases and the J gene lost 0 bases, with 3 bases spanning the gap. CDR3 length: 13 amino acids. CDR3 residues: CASSLDSSYEQYF. As DNA, the CDR3 is TGTGCCAGCAGCTTAGATAGCTCCTACGAGCAGTACTTC. The variable domain in full, with the rest retrieved from reference TRBV11-2 and TRBJ2-7, is EAGVAQSPRYKIIEKRQSVAFWCNPISGHATLYWYQQILGQGPKLLIQFQNNGVVDDSQLPKDRFSAERLKGVDSTLKIQPAKLEDSAVYLCASSLDSSYEQYFGPGTRLTVT.

As to this clone: This sample includes further DNA sequences coding for the same CDR3. The chain has TRBV6-5 and TRBJ2-7; 9 nucleotides line up with TRBD1. Germline loops: CDR1 MNHEY, CDR2 SVGAGI. J was trimmed by 3 bases and V by 4 bases; bases with no gene match: 4. CDR3 length: 14 amino acids. The DNA of the CDR3 is TGTGCCAGCAGTTCGCCGGGACAGGGCTACGAGCAGTACTTC. Translating it yields CASSSPGQGYEQYF.

The table lists this clone with a count of one. J is TRBJ2-7 and V is TRBV13, with D perhaps TRBD1 (6 bases). The CDR3 is made up of 14 amino acids. V was trimmed by 4 bases and J by 0 bases, leaving 10 bases between them. Germline loops: CDR1 PRHDT, CDR2 FYEKMQ (reference sequence). CDR3 amino acids: CASSSRDTSYEQYF. DNA for the CDR3: TGTGCCAGCAGCTCCCGGGACACCTCCTACGAGCAGTACTTC.

This clone has just one count. The CDR3 nucleotides are TGTGCCAGCAGCTTGGCCCGGCTAGCGGGGGGGGTGGAGACCCAGTACTTC. It yields the protein CASSLARLAGGVETQYF. The rearrangement joins TRBV5-5 to TRBJ2-5, with 12 positions matching TRBD2. CDR3 length: 17 residues. The V segment lost 0 bases and the J segment 5 bases; nucleotides outside the gene matches: 8. In germline, CDR1 is SGHKS, CDR2 YYEKEE (reference sequence).

The genes are TRBV7-8 and TRBJ2-1; 8 nucleotides align to TRBD1. This CDR3 is 15 amino acids long. Looked up from germline, CDR1 is SGHVS and CDR2 is FQNEAQ. J lost 3 bases, V lost 5 bases, and 6 bases had no gene match. The CDR3 protein is CASSPPTGVYNEQFF. CDR3 DNA: TGTGCCAGCAGCCCCCCGACAGGGGTCTACAATGAGCAGTTCTTC.

The rearrangement links TRBV18 to TRBJ1-6; the match to TRBD1 covers 7 bases. This CDR3 spans 16 amino acids. The J segment lost 6 bases and the V segment lost 3 bases, leaving 8 bases of the junction unmatched. Germline V gene sequence: CDR1 KGHSH, CDR2 LQKENI. The CDR3 sequence: CASSPRDRSLNSPLHF. The DNA for the CDR3 is TGTGCCAGCTCACCTCGGGACAGATCTCTTAATTCACCCCTCCACTTT.

Comment on this clone: One end of the junction varies from germline; a read error may be responsible. Here the CDR3 reads CASSMQGASHSF. CDR3 sequence (DNA): TGTGCCAGTAGTATGCAGGGGGCTTCCCACTCCTTT. This rearrangement joins TRBV19 to TRBJ1-1; 8 bases line up with TRBD1. The CDR3 covers 12 residues. Germline lookup yields CDR1 LNHDA and CDR2 SQIVND (reference sequence). The full variable domain, in which reference TRBV19 and TRBJ1-1 provide the parts outside the CDR3, is DGGITQSPKYLFRKEGQNVTLSCEQNLNHDAMYWYRQDPGQGLRLIYYSQIVNDFQKGDIAEGYSVSREKKESFPLTVTSAQKNPTAFYLCASSMQGASHSFGQGTRLTVV.

The chain combines TRBV24-1 with TRBJ2-3; the match to TRBD1 covers 9 bases. The CDR3 sequence is 16 residues long. J lost 1 base, V lost 5 bases, and 6 bases had no gene match. CDR1 is KGHDR, CDR2 SFDVKD, per germline. CDR3 in amino acids: CATSATTGGGTDTQYF. In nucleotides, the CDR3 is TGTGCCACCAGTGCCACGACAGGGGGAGGCACAGATACGCAGTATTTT.

Worth noting for this clone: Within the sample, other DNA sequences also encode this same CDR3. V gene TRBV19 combines with J gene TRBJ2-2; TRBD2 matches at 11 bases. Looked up from germline, CDR1 is LNHDA and CDR2 is SQIVND (reference sequence). V was clipped by 5 bases and J by 6 bases; unmatched bases: 5. The CDR3 has 15 residues. This CDR3 is CASSLGLAEAGELFF. In DNA, the CDR3 is TGTGCCAGTAGTTTGGGACTAGCGGAGGCCGGGGAGCTGTTTTTT.

The chain is built from TRBV30 and TRBJ2-3, with D hard to call. The CDR3 has 11 amino acids. Germline CDR1 reads GTSNPN; CDR2 reads SVGIG (reference sequence). The V end lost 5 bases, the J end lost 3 bases, and 6 bases lay between the germline ends. The CDR3 DNA sequence: TGTGCCTGGGGCTCAACAGATACGCAGTATTTT. It yields the protein CAWGSTDTQYF.

The chain carries TRBV4-2 and TRBJ2-3; 13 bases agree with TRBD2. This CDR3 region has 18 residues. With 4 bases clipped from V and 0 bases from J, the junction kept 7 bases outside the gene matches. Germline loops: CDR1 LGHNA, CDR2 YNFKEQ. This CDR3 is CASSLQGLAGHSTDTQYF. In DNA form, the CDR3 reads TGTGCCAGCAGCCTTCAGGGACTAGCGGGGCATAGCACAGATACGCAGTATTTT.

This rearrangement joins TRBV29-1 to TRBJ2-5; D unclear. The CDR3 length is 11 residues. Trimming left V 3 bases short and J 7 bases short, with 9 bases between. Germline V gene lookup returns CDR1 SQVTM and CDR2 ANQGSEA. CDR3 sequence reads: CSVDSFRTQYF. Here the CDR3 DNA reads TGCAGCGTTGATTCATTCAGGACCCAGTACTTC.

The chain couples TRBV6-6 to TRBJ2-7; a weak D match, TRBD2 (5 bases). There are 14 residues in the CDR3. V lost 2 bases and J lost 2, with 10 bases in between. CDR1 is MNHNY, CDR2 SVGAGI, per germline (reference sequence). Here the CDR3 DNA reads TGTGCCAGCAGTTACCGAGGGTTCCCCTACGAGCAGTACTTC. This translates into CASSYRGFPYEQYF.